The clone carrying this T cell receptor (beta chain) has ten or more counts. No antigen is known for it. The sample originates from a study of CD8 T cells in ankylosing spondylitis. The CDR3 is made up of 15 amino acids. Germline CDR1 reads LGHNA; CDR2 reads YSLEER. Trimming pared 0 bases from V and 0 bases from J, leaving 6 bases between. Study-level results: Matched ankylosing spondylitis synovial fluid reportedly contained a significantly enriched population of disease-linked clones. Researchers report that disease-linked clones proved CD8+ and relatively rare in peripheral blood. In ankylosing spondylitis blood, a motif of roughly eight highly homologous TCR beta variants appeared characteristic.

Libraries for TCR beta were made by quantitative 5'-RACE with molecular barcodes. TCRdb fed the 5' RACE reads into MiXCR, producing one record per CDR3 protein. The table has around 180,000 distinct CDR3 sequences, 10% to 15% seen once. This receptor was identified in a female donor with ankylosing spondylitis or in good health (not recorded which). The sample taken for sequencing was blood, either unsorted or a sorted T cell fraction (not recorded which). The chain recombines TRBV4-3 with TRBJ1-3; D not certain. The CDR3 DNA follows: TGCGCCAGCAGCCAAGACGTTACCTCTGGAAACACCATATATTTT. Amino acids: CASSQDVTSGNTIYF.